Listed below are T cell receptor beta chains from one sample, sequenced in a study of cytomegalovirus exposure and HLA in healthy donors. Profiling relied on immunoSEQ multiplex PCR, and the TCRdb table lists in-frame clones only, not all of them. This listing includes about 130,000 clones. Sequenced sample: PBMCs. The receptors stem from a man in his thirties or forties in good health and CMV-seronegative. The CDR3 runs from the conserved cysteine through the conserved F or W. The D gene is left open where the match is weak.

j_gene,v_gene,d_gene,CDR3aa,CDR3nt
TRBJ2-7,TRBV20-1,TRBD2,CSTSVSEQYF,TGCAGTACTAGCGTCAGCGAGCAGTACTTC
TRBJ2-7,TRBV19,.,CASTVGGGQGPYEQYF,TGTGCCAGTACCGTCGGGGGGGGACAGGGCCCCTACGAGCAGTACTTC
TRBJ2-7,TRBV27,.,CASSPSEFIYEQYF,TGTGCCAGCAGTCCCTCGGAGTTTATCTACGAGCAGTACTTC
TRBJ2-1,TRBV28,.,CASSPVWENEQFF,TGTGCCAGCAGCCCCGTTTGGGAGAATGAGCAGTTCTTC
TRBJ2-1,TRBV2,TRBD2,CASSGTSGTNEQFF,TGTGCCAGCAGTGGGACTAGCGGGACGAATGAGCAGTTCTTC
TRBJ2-3,TRBV2,.,CASRVGPSTDTQYF,TGTGCCTCACGGGTGGGGCCTAGCACAGATACGCAGTATTTT
TRBJ2-6,TRBV30,TRBD1,CAWRPPGQGGGANVLTF,TGTGCCTGGAGGCCTCCGGGACAGGGTGGTGGGGCCAACGTCCTGACTTTC
TRBJ2-1,TRBV10-1,.,CASSESGPTTGEQFF,TGCGCCAGCAGTGAGTCAGGACCAACAACGGGGGAGCAGTTCTTC
TRBJ1-1,TRBV14,.,CASSQRTGGNTEAFF,TGTGCCAGCAGCCAGAGGACCGGAGGGAACACTGAAGCTTTCTTT
TRBJ2-7,TRBV6-6,.,CASTETEVLPGEQYF,TGTGCCAGCACCGAGACCGAGGTTTTACCGGGAGAGCAGTACTTC
TRBJ1-1,TRBV20-1,TRBD1,CSASRQGGAFF,TGCAGTGCTTCCCGACAGGGGGGAGCTTTCTTT
TRBJ1-1,TRBV5-4,.,CASSLESNTEAFF,TGTGCCAGCAGCTTGGAGAGTAACACTGAAGCTTTCTTT
TRBJ2-3,TRBV25-1,TRBD1,CASSGEVRDRHTDTQYF,TGTGCCAGCAGTGGGGAGGTCCGGGACAGGCACACAGATACGCAGTATTTT
TRBJ2-1,TRBV6-5,.,CASSYSAGGSYNEQFF,TGTGCCAGCAGTTACTCGGCGGGCGGGTCCTACAATGAGCAGTTCTTC
TRBJ2-1,TRBV4-1,.,CASSQEWGVVYNEQFF,TGCGCCAGCAGCCAAGAGTGGGGGGTGGTATACAATGAGCAGTTCTTC
TRBJ1-5,TRBV27,TRBD1,CASSSRDRGQPQHF,TGTGCCAGCAGTTCCCGGGACAGGGGTCAGCCCCAGCATTTT
TRBJ1-2,TRBV19,TRBD1,CASTPGTDGYTF,TGTGCCAGTACCCCTGGGACAGATGGCTACACCTTC
TRBJ2-5,TRBV6-5,.,CASSYSRYQETQYF,TGTGCCAGCAGTTACTCGCGGTACCAAGAGACCCAGTACTTC
TRBJ2-7,TRBV29-1,TRBD1,CSVEFRDRGHEQYF,TGCAGCGTTGAGTTCCGGGACAGGGGCCACGAGCAGTACTTC
TRBJ1-4,TRBV28,.,CASSLGGNEKLFF,TGTGCCAGCAGTTTAGGAGGAAATGAAAAACTGTTTTTT
TRBJ2-5,TRBV7-3,.,CASSLKGLGQETQYF,TGTGCCAGCAGCTTAAAGGGGCTCGGGCAAGAGACCCAGTACTTC
TRBJ1-4,TRBV30,TRBD1,CAWSAGQSPEKLFF,TGTGCCTGGAGTGCGGGACAGTCTCCTGAAAAACTGTTTTTT
TRBJ1-2,TRBV5-6,.,CASSSPRRGYTF,TGTGCCAGCAGCTCCCCGAGGAGGGGCTACACCTTC
TRBJ1-4,TRBV5-1,.,CASSSGDWAGAGEKLFF,TGCGCCAGCAGCTCGGGTGACTGGGCGGGGGCAGGGGAAAAACTGTTTTTT
TRBJ1-4,TRBV5-1,TRBD1,CASSLLGQGPNEKLFF,TGCGCCAGCAGCTTGTTGGGACAGGGGCCTAATGAAAAACTGTTTTTT
TRBJ1-5,TRBV19,.,CASSMSINQPQHF,TGTGCCAGTAGTATGAGTATCAATCAGCCCCAGCATTTT
TRBJ1-6,TRBV5-1,TRBD1,CASSSSEGARDSPLHF,TGCGCCAGCAGCTCCTCAGAGGGGGCAAGGGATTCACCCCTCCACTTT
TRBJ2-7,TRBV5-4,.,CASSLRDSYEQYF,TGTGCCAGCAGCTTGCGGGATTCCTACGAGCAGTACTTC
TRBJ2-1,TRBV7-3,TRBD2,CASSYTSGSVNEQFF,TGTGCCAGCAGCTACACTAGCGGGAGCGTCAATGAGCAGTTCTTC
TRBJ2-1,TRBV7-2,TRBD1,CASSFDRGSYNEQFF,TGTGCCAGCAGCTTCGACAGGGGGTCCTACAATGAGCAGTTCTTC
TRBJ2-3,TRBV5-6,.,CASSLKIVADSLDTQYF,TGTGCCAGCAGCTTGAAGATTGTGGCGGACAGTTTAGATACGCAGTATTTT
TRBJ2-1,TRBV28,TRBD1,CASGDRASYPTEQFF,TGTGCCAGCGGAGACAGGGCGAGTTATCCTACTGAGCAGTTCTTC
TRBJ2-1,TRBV4-3,.,CASSQVSNEQFF,TGCGCCAGCAGCCAAGTCAGTAATGAGCAGTTCTTC
TRBJ2-1,TRBV15,.,CATSAAGPYNEQFF,TGTGCCACCAGCGCGGCGGGCCCCTACAATGAGCAGTTCTTC
TRBJ2-2,TRBV11-3,.,CASSSRGVASTGELFF,TGTGCCAGCAGCTCTAGGGGCGTCGCGAGCACCGGGGAGCTGTTTTTT
TRBJ2-3,TRBV25-1,TRBD1,CASSHRDRGNVADTQYF,TGTGCCAGCAGTCACCGGGACAGGGGGAATGTAGCAGATACGCAGTATTTT
TRBJ2-1,TRBV27,TRBD2,CASSLWGGDNEQFF,TGTGCCAGCAGTTTATGGGGAGGGGACAATGAGCAGTTCTTC
TRBJ2-3,TRBV5-4,.,CASSRTQDGDTQYF,TGTGCCAGCAGCCGTACACAGGATGGAGATACGCAGTATTTT
TRBJ2-1,TRBV6-5,TRBD2,CASRRTSGNNEQFF,TGTGCCAGCAGGAGAACTAGCGGGAACAATGAGCAGTTCTTC
TRBJ2-1,TRBV6-6,.,CASSTYEPTGIYEQFF,TGTGCCAGCAGTACCTATGAACCAACTGGTATATATGAGCAGTTCTTC
TRBJ2-7,TRBV19,TRBD1,CASSLTGTGAYEQYF,TGTGCCAGTAGTCTCACCGGGACAGGTGCCTACGAGCAGTACTTC
TRBJ2-3,TRBV5-4,TRBD2,CASSFRGTSGGRTDTQYF,TGTGCCAGCAGCTTTAGGGGGACTAGCGGGGGACGCACAGATACGCAGTATTTT
TRBJ2-7,TRBV16,.,CASSAGYEQYF,TGTGCCAGCAGCGCGGGATACGAGCAGTACTTC
TRBJ1-3,TRBV6-5,TRBD1,CASGLQGTGNTIYF,TGTGCCAGCGGATTACAGGGGACTGGAAACACCATATATTTT
TRBJ1-4,TRBV2,TRBD1,CASSDRQGGEKLFF,TGTGCCAGCAGTGATAGGCAGGGGGGCGAAAAACTGTTTTTT
TRBJ1-4,TRBV7-2,.,CASSKTEEKLFF,TGTGCCAGCAGCAAGACAGAGGAAAAACTGTTTTTT
TRBJ1-3,TRBV15,TRBD1,CATSRDRDRGRNTIYF,TGTGCCACCAGCAGAGATAGGGACAGGGGTCGAAACACCATATATTTT
TRBJ1-5,TRBV30,.,CAWSTDNGQPQHF,TGTGCCTGGAGTACGGACAACGGTCAGCCCCAGCATTTT
TRBJ2-7,TRBV29-1,TRBD2,CSVEEGGREYEQYF,TGCAGCGTTGAAGAGGGCGGGAGAGAGTACGAGCAGTACTTC
TRBJ2-5,TRBV7-2,.,CASSLLGRETQYF,TGTGCCAGCAGCTTACTAGGGAGGGAGACCCAGTACTTC
TRBJ1-5,TRBV28,TRBD1,CASSLLGQANQPQHF,TGTGCCAGCAGTTTATTAGGACAGGCTAATCAGCCCCAGCATTTT
TRBJ1-2,TRBV2,.,CASSELGVYGYTF,TGTGCCAGCAGTGAACTAGGGGTCTATGGCTACACCTTC
TRBJ2-2,TRBV28,TRBD1,CASRLDRGQVGELFF,TGTGCCAGCAGATTGGACAGGGGGCAAGTCGGGGAGCTGTTTTTT